The 16 T cell receptor beta chains below were found in one sample sequenced in a study of blood T cell repertoires in COVID-19. Only in-frame clones appear in the TCRdb table, and some are missing; sequencing was by immunoSEQ multiplex PCR. Here the sample spans around 260,000 clones, roughly 85% being singletons. The specimen sequenced was peripheral blood. These receptors originate from a woman aged 50 to 65 who had recovered from COVID-19.

CDR3 sequence (DNA): TGTGCCAGCATCCCCGGACAGTTCAATCAGCCCCAGCATTTT. This encodes CASIPGQFNQPQHF. The chain uses TRBV6-4 and TRBJ1-5; D perhaps matches TRBD1 (6 bases). Germline-derived CDR1 and CDR2 are MRHNA and SNTAGT. The V end lost 7 bases, the J end lost 3 bases, and 13 bases lay between the germline ends. CDR3 length: 14 amino acids.

The rearrangement uses TRBV24-1 and TRBJ2-6; D is possibly TRBD1 (5 bases). CDR1 and CDR2 from the germline V gene are KGHDR and SFDVKD. This CDR3 has 14 amino acids. Trimming left V 5 bases short and J 3 bases short, with 7 bases between. CDR3 in amino acids: CATSARGGANVLTF. DNA of the CDR3: TGTGCCACCAGTGCAAGGGGTGGGGCCAACGTCCTGACTTTC.

This clone was recorded only once. The chain is built from TRBV24-1 and TRBJ2-7; TRBD1 might be the D (6 bases). The CDR3 runs 14 residues. Trimming took off 9 bases at V and 5 bases at J, with 19 bases between the two ends. Germline CDR1 reads KGHDR; CDR2 reads SFDVKD. CDR3 DNA: TGTGCCACCTCAGGGGCCACGCTAGACAACGAGCAGTACTTC. The encoded protein is CATSGATLDNEQYF.

This chain connects TRBV30 to TRBJ1-2; D is ambiguous. Trimming removed 4 bases at V and 3 bases at J, with 6 bases between. CDR1 is GTSNPN and CDR2 is SVGIG in the germline V gene (reference sequence). This CDR3 contains 11 residues. The CDR3 coding sequence is TGTGCCTGGACGGGGTACTATGGCTACACCTTC. Its translation: CAWTGYYGYTF.

This chain joins TRBV4-1 and TRBJ2-1; TRBD2 matches at 11 bases. V lost 0 bases and J lost 4; bases outside the gene matches: 11. CDR3 length: 19 residues. The germline gives CDR1 MGHRA, CDR2 YSYEKL. The CDR3 region is CASSQDSLAGGPLYNEQFF. The CDR3 coding sequence is TGCGCCAGCAGCCAAGATTCGCTAGCGGGGGGACCCTTGTACAATGAGCAGTTCTTC.

This rearrangement joins TRBV6-6 to TRBJ1-2; 9 positions agree with TRBD1. This CDR3 is built from 14 residues. Per the germline V gene, CDR1 is MNHNY and CDR2 is SVGAGI (reference sequence). Losses at the gene ends were 5 bases for V and 6 bases for J; bases not matched to a gene: 7. The CDR3 protein is CASSHRTGENGYTF. CDR3 in DNA: TGTGCCAGCAGTCATAGGACAGGGGAGAATGGCTACACCTTC.

The chain employs TRBV5-1 and TRBJ2-7; D uncertain. Trimming pared 0 bases from V and 2 bases from J, leaving 12 bases between. Germline lookup yields CDR1 SGHRS and CDR2 YFSETQ. CDR3 length equals 15 residues. CDR3 amino acids: CASSLAVAHTYEQYF. For the CDR3, the DNA is TGCGCCAGCAGCTTGGCTGTGGCACACACCTACGAGCAGTACTTC.

Here the CDR3 DNA reads TGTGCCAGCAGTGACCATACAGTTCTCCAAGAGACCCAGTACTTC. This encodes CASSDHTVLQETQYF. This rearrangement joins TRBV25-1 to TRBJ2-5; D remains unclear. The CDR3 contains 15 residues. V lost 3 bases and J 1 base, leaving 12 bases between the germline ends. The germline CDR1 and CDR2 sequences are MGHDK and SYGVNS. Drawing the rest from reference TRBV25-1 and TRBJ2-5, the complete variable domain is EADIYQTPRYLVIGTGKKITLECSQTMGHDKMYWYQQDPGMELHLIHYSYGVNSTEKGDLSSESTVSRIRTEHFPLTLESARPSHTSQYLCASSDHTVLQETQYFGPGTRLLVL.

This clone was seen at least ten times. V gene TRBV9 combines with J gene TRBJ2-5; possibly TRBD1 for D (6 bases). The CDR3 totals 15 residues. The germline CDR1 and CDR2 sequences are SGDLS and YYNGEE. Trimming took off 0 bases at V and 4 bases at J, with 13 bases between the two ends. CDR3 sequence: CASSVGGLGGETQYF. CDR3 DNA sequence: TGTGCCAGCAGCGTAGGGGGGCTAGGAGGAGAGACCCAGTACTTC.

CDR3 in amino acids: CASSPLGLATTPETQYF. The CDR3, as DNA: TGCGCCAGCAGCCCTCTGGGACTAGCCACAACGCCAGAGACCCAGTACTTC. The chain uses TRBV5-1 and TRBJ2-5; 9 nucleotides line up with TRBD2. The CDR3 has 17 amino acids. Germline V lookup: CDR1 SGHRS, CDR2 YFSETQ. V dropped 4 bases and J dropped 4; count of bases not matched to a gene: 14.

The chain joins TRBV14 to TRBJ2-7, with 8 nucleotides matching TRBD1. Germline-derived CDR1 and CDR2 are SGHDN and FVKESK. This CDR3 spans 16 amino acids. J gave up 2 bases and V 1 base, and 7 bases lay outside the gene matches. CDR3 residues: CASSQGAGGLAYEQYF. CDR3 DNA sequence: TGTGCCAGCAGCCAAGGTGCAGGGGGCTTAGCCTACGAGCAGTACTTC. Drawing the rest from reference TRBV14 and TRBJ2-7, the complete variable domain is EAGVTQFPSHSVIEKGQTVTLRCDPISGHDNLYWYRRVMGKEIKFLLHFVKESKQDESGMPNNRFLAERTGGTYSTLKVQPAELEDSGVYFCASSQGAGGLAYEQYFGPGTRLTVT.

Regarding this clone: The identical CDR3 is also encoded by other nucleotide sequences in the sample. The chain employs TRBV18 and TRBJ2-5, with D unclear. The CDR3 spans 11 residues. The V gene's germline CDR1 is KGHSH and CDR2 LQKENI. The V and J ends lost 3 bases and 5 bases respectively, with 4 bases between them. The CDR3 sequence is CASSPEETQYF. The DNA for the CDR3 is TGTGCCAGCTCACCCGAGGAGACCCAGTACTTC.

This clone has just a few counts. The chain employs TRBV7-2 and TRBJ2-7; TRBD2 agrees at 9 bases. The ends lost 5 bases at V and 3 bases at J; junction bases unmatched: 11. The CDR3 contains 16 residues. Germline V gene sequence: CDR1 SGHTA, CDR2 FQGNSA. CDR3 DNA sequence: TGTGCCAGCAGCCGGTCGGGTAGCGGGAGTTTCTACGAGCAGTACTTC. This codes for CASSRSGSGSFYEQYF.

The chain links TRBV7-2 to TRBJ1-2; weak D call: TRBD1 (6 bases). V was cut by 1 base and J by 9 bases, with 18 bases left in between. Germline-derived CDR1 and CDR2 are SGHTA and FQGNSA. The CDR3 contains 15 residues. CDR3 in amino acids: CASSLEAGQLFRYTF. In DNA form, the CDR3 reads TGTGCCAGCAGCTTAGAGGCTGGACAGTTATTTCGCTACACCTTC.

On this clone: Other DNA sequences in this specimen translate into the identical CDR3. This chain connects TRBV6-5 to TRBJ1-5; TRBD1 matches 7 bases. This CDR3 has 14 amino acids. Germline values: CDR1 MNHEY, CDR2 SVGAGI. Germline trimming cut 5 bases from V and 1 base from J; bases unmatched to any gene: 2. In nucleotides, the CDR3 is TGTGCCAGCAGTCGGGACAGCAGCAATCAGCCCCAGCATTTT. This sequence encodes CASSRDSSNQPQHF.

V is TRBV11-2 and J is TRBJ2-7; no clear D gene. The CDR3 runs 15 residues. The V gene lost 3 bases and the J gene lost 0 bases, with 12 bases spanning the gap. CDR1 and CDR2 from the germline V gene are SGHAT and FQNNGV. The CDR3 DNA reads as TGTGCCAGCAGCTTTGCAGGCTTCACCTCCTACGAGCAGTACTTC. It codes for CASSFAGFTSYEQYF. The whole variable domain, filled in from reference TRBV11-2 and TRBJ2-7, reads EAGVAQSPRYKIIEKRQSVAFWCNPISGHATLYWYQQILGQGPKLLIQFQNNGVVDDSQLPKDRFSAERLKGVDSTLKIQPAKLEDSAVYLCASSFAGFTSYEQYFGPGTRLTVT.